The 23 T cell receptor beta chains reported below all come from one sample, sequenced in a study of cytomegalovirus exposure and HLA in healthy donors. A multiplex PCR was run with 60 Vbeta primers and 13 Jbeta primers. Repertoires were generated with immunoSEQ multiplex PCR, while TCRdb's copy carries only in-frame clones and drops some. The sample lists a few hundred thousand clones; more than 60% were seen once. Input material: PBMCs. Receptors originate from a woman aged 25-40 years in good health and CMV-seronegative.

The CDR3 protein is CASSLGTHHYGYTF. As DNA, the CDR3 is TGTGCCAGCAGCTTAGGGACACATCATTATGGCTACACCTTC. The chain has TRBV11-2 and TRBJ1-2, with a weak D call TRBD1 (5 bases). CDR1 is SGHAT and CDR2 is FQNNGV in the germline V gene. V was pared by 1 base and J by 5 bases, with 11 bases between. This CDR3 region has 14 residues.

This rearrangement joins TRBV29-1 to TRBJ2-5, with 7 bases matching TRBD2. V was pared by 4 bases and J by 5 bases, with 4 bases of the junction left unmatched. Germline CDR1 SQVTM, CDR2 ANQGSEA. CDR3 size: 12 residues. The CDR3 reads CSVVGGEETQYF. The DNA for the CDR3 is TGCAGCGTTGTGGGAGGGGAGGAGACCCAGTACTTC.

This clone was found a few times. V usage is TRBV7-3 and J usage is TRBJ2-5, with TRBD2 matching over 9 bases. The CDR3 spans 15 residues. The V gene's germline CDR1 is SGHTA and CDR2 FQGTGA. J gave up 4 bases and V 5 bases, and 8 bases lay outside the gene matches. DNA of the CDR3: TGTGCCAGCAGCCAGAGCGGGGGGACCCCAGAGACCCAGTACTTC. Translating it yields CASSQSGGTPETQYF.

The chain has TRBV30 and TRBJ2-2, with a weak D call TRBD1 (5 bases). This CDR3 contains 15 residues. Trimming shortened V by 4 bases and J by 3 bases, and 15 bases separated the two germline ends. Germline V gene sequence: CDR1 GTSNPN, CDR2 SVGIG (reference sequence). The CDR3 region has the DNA TGTGCCTGGAAATCCAGGGCGACATACACCGGGGAGCTGTTTTTT. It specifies CAWKSRATYTGELFF.

The CDR3 reads CASSDRWRVTNQPQHF. The CDR3 nucleotides are TGTGCCAGTAGTGATAGGTGGAGGGTAACCAATCAGCCCCAGCATTTT. V and J are TRBV19 and TRBJ1-5; D ambiguous. V gave up 5 bases and J gave up 3 bases, with 17 bases separating them. Per the germline V gene, CDR1 is LNHDA and CDR2 is SQIVND (reference sequence). The CDR3 consists of 16 residues.

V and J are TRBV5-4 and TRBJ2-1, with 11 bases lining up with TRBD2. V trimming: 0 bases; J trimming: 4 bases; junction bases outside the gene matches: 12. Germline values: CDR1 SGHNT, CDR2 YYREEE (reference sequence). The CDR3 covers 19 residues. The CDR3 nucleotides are TGTGCCAGCAGCTTGGGAGGGACTAGCGGACAAGCTTTTTACAATGAGCAGTTCTTC. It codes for CASSLGGTSGQAFYNEQFF.

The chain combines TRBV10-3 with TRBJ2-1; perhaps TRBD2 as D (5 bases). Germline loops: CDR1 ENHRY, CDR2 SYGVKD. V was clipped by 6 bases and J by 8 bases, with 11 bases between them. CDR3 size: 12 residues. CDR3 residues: CAIRREPHEQFF. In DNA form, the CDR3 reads TGTGCCATCAGAAGGGAGCCCCATGAGCAGTTCTTC.

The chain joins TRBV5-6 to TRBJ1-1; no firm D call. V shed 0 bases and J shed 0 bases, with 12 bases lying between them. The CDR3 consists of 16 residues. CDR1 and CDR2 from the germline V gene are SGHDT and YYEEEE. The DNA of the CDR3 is TGTGCCAGCAGCTTGGTCCGCGGCAGTGTGAACACTGAAGCTTTCTTT. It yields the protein CASSLVRGSVNTEAFF.

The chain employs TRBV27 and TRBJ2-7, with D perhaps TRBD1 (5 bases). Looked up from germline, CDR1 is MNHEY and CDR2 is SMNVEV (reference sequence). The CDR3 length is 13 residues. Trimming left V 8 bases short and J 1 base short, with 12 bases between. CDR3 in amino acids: CASSGQLSYEQYF. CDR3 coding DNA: TGTGCCAGCTCAGGACAATTGTCCTACGAGCAGTACTTC.

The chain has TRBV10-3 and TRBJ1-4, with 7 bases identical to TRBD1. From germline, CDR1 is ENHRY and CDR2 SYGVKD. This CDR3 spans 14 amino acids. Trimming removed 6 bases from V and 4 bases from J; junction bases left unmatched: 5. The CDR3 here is CAIRPDRDNEKLFF. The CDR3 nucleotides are TGTGCCATCAGGCCCGACAGGGATAATGAAAAACTGTTTTTT.

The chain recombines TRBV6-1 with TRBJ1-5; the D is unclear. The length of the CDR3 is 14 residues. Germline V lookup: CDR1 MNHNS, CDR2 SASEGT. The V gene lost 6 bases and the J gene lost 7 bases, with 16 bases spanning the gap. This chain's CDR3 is CASSSGSPRQPQHF. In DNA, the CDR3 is TGTGCCAGCAGCTCCGGCAGCCCTAGGCAGCCCCAGCATTTT.

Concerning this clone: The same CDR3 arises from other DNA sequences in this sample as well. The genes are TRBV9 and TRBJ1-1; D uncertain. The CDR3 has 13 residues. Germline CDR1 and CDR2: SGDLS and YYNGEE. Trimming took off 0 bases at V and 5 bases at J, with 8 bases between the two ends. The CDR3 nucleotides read TGTGCCAGCAGCGTAGCTCCGAGTACTGAAGCTTTCTTT. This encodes CASSVAPSTEAFF. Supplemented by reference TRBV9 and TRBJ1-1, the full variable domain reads DSGVTQTPKHLITATGQRVTLRCSPRSGDLSVYWYQQSLDQGLQFLIQYYNGEERAKGNILERFSAQQFPDLHSELNLSSLELGDSALYFCASSVAPSTEAFFGQGTRLTVV.

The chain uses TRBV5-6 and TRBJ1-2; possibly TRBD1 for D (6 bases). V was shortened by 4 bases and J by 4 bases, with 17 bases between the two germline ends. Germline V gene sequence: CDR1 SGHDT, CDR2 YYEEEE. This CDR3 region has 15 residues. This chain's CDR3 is CASSPPGTKSYGYTF. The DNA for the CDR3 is TGTGCCAGCAGCCCCCCCGGGACAAAGTCCTATGGCTACACCTTC.

The CDR3 DNA follows: TGTGCCAGCAGCACGACAGGGGCCACTGAAGCTTTCTTT. It translates to CASSTTGATEAFF. This chain uses TRBV5-5 with TRBJ1-1; 8 bases are shared with TRBD1. The CDR3 has 13 residues. Germline V gene sequence: CDR1 SGHKS, CDR2 YYEKEE (reference sequence). With V trimmed by 4 bases and J by 4 bases, 3 bases remained unmatched. Full variable domain (outside the CDR3, taken from reference TRBV5-5 and TRBJ1-1): DAGVTQSPTHLIKTRGQQVTLRCSPISGHKSVSWYQQVLGQGPQFIFQYYEKEERGRGNFPDRFSARQFPNYSSELNVNALLLGDSALYLCASSTTGATEAFFGQGTRLTVV.

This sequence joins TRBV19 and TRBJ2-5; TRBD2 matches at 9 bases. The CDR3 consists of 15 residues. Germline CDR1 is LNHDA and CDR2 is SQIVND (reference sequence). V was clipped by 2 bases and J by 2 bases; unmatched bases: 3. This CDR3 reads CASSILAGNQETQYF. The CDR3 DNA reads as TGTGCCAGTAGTATACTAGCGGGAAATCAAGAGACCCAGTACTTC.

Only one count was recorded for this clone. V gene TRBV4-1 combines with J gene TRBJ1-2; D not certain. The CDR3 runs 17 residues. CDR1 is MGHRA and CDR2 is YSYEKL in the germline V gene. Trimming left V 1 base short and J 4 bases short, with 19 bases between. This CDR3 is CASSQAPGLGVSYGYTF. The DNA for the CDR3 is TGCGCCAGCAGCCAAGCACCCGGTCTCGGAGTTAGCTATGGCTACACCTTC.

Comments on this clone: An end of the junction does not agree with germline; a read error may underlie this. The CDR3 DNA sequence: TGTGCCTGGGACACCGGAAACACCACATATTTT. It encodes CAWDTGNTTYF. The rearrangement uses TRBV30 and TRBJ1-3; D is unclear. Germline values: CDR1 GTSNPN, CDR2 SVGIG (reference sequence). The CDR3 has 11 residues.

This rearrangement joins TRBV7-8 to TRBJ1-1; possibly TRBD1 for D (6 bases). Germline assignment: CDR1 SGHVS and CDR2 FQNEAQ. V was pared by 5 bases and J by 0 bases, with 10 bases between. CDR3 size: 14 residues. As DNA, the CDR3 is TGTGCCAGCAGCAATGACAGGATGAACACTGAAGCTTTCTTT. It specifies CASSNDRMNTEAFF.

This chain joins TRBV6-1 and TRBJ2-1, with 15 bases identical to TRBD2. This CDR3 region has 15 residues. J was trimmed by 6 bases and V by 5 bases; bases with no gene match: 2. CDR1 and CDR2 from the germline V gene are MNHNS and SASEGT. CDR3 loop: CASSQGLAGGNEQFF. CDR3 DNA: TGTGCCAGCAGTCAGGGACTAGCGGGGGGCAATGAGCAGTTCTTC.

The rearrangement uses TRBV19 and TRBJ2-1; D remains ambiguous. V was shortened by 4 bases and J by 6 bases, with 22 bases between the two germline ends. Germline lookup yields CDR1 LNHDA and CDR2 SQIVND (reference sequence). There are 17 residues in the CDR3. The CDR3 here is CASSSRVWALTSNEQFF. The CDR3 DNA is TGTGCCAGTAGTAGTCGAGTGTGGGCCCTCACGAGCAATGAGCAGTTCTTC.

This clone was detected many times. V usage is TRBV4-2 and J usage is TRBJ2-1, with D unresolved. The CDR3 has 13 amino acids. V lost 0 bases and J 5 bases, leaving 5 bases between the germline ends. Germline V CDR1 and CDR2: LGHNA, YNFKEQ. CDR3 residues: CASSQDQNNEQFF. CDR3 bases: TGTGCCAGCAGCCAAGATCAGAACAATGAGCAGTTCTTC.

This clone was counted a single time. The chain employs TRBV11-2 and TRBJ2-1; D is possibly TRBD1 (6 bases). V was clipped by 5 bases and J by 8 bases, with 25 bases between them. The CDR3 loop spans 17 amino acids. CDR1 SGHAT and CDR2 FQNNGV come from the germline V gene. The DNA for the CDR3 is TGTGCCAGCAGCCTCTCCAGGGGCACTAGTCCTTTCGATGAGCAGTTCTTC. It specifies CASSLSRGTSPFDEQFF.

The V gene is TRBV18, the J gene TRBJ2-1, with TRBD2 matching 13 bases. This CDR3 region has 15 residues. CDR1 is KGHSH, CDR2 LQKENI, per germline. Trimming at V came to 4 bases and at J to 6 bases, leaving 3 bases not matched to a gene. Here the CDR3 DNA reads TGTGCCAGCTCACTTGGACTAGCGGGAGTCAATGAGCAGTTCTTC. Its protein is CASSLGLAGVNEQFF.